The T cell receptor (beta chain) described here comes from a study of blood T cell repertoires in COVID-19. Looking at the study overall: Donors in the United States, Italy and Spain gave samples during acute or convalescent COVID-19. Sample material is recorded as cDNA or gDNA derived from T cells, B-cell-depleted T cells, or PBMCs.

Germline lookup yields CDR1 MNHEY and CDR2 SVGAGI. The V segment lost 6 bases and the J segment 4 bases; nucleotides outside the gene matches: 9. There are 15 residues in the CDR3. Per the original data handling: Nucleated cell counts were estimated from reference gene primer amplification. Some clones are missing from TCRdb's copy, which holds only in-frame ones; the method was immunoSEQ multiplex PCR. V and J calls and clone size are those listed in that table; D and trimming were worked out from the DNA. The data contain hundreds of thousands of clones, around nine tenths of them seen just once; the ten biggest clones take up approximately 3.5%.

The J gene is TRBJ2-1, the V gene TRBV6-5, with TRBD2 matching 7 bases. Source material: peripheral blood. The receptor was derived from a young woman who had recovered from COVID-19. In DNA, the CDR3 is TGTGCCAGCAGCTTAGGACTAGGGGATTACAATGAGCAGTTCTTC. Its translation: CASSLGLGDYNEQFF.